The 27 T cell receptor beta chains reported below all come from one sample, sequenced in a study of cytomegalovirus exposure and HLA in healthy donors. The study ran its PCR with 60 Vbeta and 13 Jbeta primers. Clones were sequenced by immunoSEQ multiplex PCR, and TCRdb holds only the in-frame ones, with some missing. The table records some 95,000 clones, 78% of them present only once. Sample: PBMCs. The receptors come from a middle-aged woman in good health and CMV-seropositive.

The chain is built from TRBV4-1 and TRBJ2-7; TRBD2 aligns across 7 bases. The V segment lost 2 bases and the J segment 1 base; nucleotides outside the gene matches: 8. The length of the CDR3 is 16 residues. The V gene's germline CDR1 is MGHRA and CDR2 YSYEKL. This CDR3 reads CASSQHGLVSSYEQYF. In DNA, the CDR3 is TGCGCCAGCAGCCAACACGGACTAGTGTCTTCCTACGAGCAGTACTTC.

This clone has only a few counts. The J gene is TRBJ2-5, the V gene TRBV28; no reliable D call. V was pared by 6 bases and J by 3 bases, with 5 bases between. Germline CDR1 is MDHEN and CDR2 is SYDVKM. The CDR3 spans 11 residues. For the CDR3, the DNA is TGTGCCAGCAGGTCCGAAGAGACCCAGTACTTC. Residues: CASRSEETQYF. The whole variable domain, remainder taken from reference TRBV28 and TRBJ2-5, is DVKVTQSSRYLVKRTGEKVFLECVQDMDHENMFWYRQDPGLGLRLIYFSYDVKMKEKGDIPEGYSVSREKKERFSLILESASTNQTSMYLCASRSEETQYFGPGTRLLVL.

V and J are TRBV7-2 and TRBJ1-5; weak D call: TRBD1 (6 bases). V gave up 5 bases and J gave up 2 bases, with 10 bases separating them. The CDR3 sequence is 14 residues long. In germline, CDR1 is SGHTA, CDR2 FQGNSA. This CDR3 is CASSQTGGNQPQHF. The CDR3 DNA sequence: TGTGCCAGCAGCCAGACAGGAGGCAATCAGCCCCAGCATTTT.

The CDR3 region has the DNA TGTGCCAGCAGCCTCCGGACTATCACAGATACGCAGTATTTT. Translating it yields CASSLRTITDTQYF. This chain links TRBV5-6 with TRBJ2-3; tentative D call: TRBD2 (6 bases). V was clipped by 4 bases and J by 2 bases, with 11 bases between them. CDR1 and CDR2 from the germline V gene are SGHDT and YYEEEE. The CDR3 runs to 14 residues.

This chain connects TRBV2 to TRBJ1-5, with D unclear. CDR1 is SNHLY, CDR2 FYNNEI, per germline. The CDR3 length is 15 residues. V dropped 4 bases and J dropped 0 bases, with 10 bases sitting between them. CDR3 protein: CASSGLTYSNQPQHF. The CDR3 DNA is TGTGCCAGCAGTGGACTGACCTATAGCAATCAGCCCCAGCATTTT.

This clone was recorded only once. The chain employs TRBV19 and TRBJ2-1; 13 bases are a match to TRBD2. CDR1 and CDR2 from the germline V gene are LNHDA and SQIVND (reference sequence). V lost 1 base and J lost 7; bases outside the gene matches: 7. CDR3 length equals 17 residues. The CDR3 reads CASSIARLAGGKNEQFF. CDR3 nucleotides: TGTGCCAGTAGTATAGCAAGACTAGCGGGAGGAAAGAATGAGCAGTTCTTC. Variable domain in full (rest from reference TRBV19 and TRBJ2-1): DGGITQSPKYLFRKEGQNVTLSCEQNLNHDAMYWYRQDPGQGLRLIYYSQIVNDFQKGDIAEGYSVSREKKESFPLTVTSAQKNPTAFYLCASSIARLAGGKNEQFFGPGTRLTVL.

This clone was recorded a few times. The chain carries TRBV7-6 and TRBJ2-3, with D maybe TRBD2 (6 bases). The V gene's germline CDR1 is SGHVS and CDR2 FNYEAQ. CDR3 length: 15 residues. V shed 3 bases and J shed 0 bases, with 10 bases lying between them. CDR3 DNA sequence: TGTGCCAGCAGCTTTGGGGGGACTAGCACAGATACGCAGTATTTT. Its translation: CASSFGGTSTDTQYF.

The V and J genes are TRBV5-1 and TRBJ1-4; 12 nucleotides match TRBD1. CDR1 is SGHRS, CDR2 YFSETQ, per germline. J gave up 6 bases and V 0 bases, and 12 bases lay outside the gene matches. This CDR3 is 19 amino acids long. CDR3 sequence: CASSLAGSGTGGDYEKLFF. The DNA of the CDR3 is TGCGCCAGCAGCTTGGCCGGATCCGGGACAGGGGGCGATTATGAAAAACTGTTTTTT.

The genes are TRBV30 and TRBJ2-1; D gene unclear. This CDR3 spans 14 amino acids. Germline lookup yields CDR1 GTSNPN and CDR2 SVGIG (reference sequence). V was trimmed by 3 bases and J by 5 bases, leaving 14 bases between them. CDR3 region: CAWRAKIQDNEQFF. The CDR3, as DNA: TGTGCCTGGAGGGCAAAAATCCAGGACAATGAGCAGTTCTTC.

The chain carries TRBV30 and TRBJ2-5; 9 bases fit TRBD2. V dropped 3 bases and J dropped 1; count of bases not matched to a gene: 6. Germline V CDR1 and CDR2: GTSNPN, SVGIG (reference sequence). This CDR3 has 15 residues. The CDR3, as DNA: TGTGCCTGGAGATACGGGACTAGCAGCCAAGAGACCCAGTACTTC. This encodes CAWRYGTSSQETQYF.

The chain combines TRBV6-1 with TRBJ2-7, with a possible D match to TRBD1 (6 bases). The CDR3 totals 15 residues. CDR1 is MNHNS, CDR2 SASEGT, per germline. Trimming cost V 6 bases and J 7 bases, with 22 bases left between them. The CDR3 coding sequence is TGTGCCAGCAGCCAAGACAGTTCAGGGGTCTGGGAGCAGTACTTC. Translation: CASSQDSSGVWEQYF.

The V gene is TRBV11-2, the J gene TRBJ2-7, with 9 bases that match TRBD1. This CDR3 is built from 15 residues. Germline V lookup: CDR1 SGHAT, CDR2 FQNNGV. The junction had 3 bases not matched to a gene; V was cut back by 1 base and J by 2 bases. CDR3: CASSLGDRVTYEQYF. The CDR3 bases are TGTGCCAGCAGCTTAGGGGACAGGGTAACCTACGAGCAGTACTTC.

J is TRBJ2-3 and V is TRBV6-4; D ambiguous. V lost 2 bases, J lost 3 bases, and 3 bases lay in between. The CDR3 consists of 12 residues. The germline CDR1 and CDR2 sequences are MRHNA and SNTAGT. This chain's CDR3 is CASSDATDTQYF. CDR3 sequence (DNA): TGTGCCAGCAGTGACGCGACAGATACGCAGTATTTT.

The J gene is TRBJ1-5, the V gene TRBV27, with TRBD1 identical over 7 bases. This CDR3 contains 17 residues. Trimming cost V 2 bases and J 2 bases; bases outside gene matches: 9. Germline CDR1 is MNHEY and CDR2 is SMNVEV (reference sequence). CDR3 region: CASSLSFRGDGNQPQHF. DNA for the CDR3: TGTGCCAGCAGTTTAAGTTTCAGGGGGGATGGCAATCAGCCCCAGCATTTT.

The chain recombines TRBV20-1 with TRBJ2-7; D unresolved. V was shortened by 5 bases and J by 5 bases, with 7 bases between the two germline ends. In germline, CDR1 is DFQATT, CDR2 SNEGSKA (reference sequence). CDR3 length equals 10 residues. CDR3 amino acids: CSAATDEQYF. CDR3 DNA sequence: TGCAGTGCTGCAACAGACGAGCAGTACTTC.

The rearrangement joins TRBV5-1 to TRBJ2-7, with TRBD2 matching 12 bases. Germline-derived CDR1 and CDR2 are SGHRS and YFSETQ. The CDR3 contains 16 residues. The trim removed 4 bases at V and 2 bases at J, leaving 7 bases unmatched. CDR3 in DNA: TGCGCCAGCAGCGGAGGACTAGCGGGATTGACCTACGAGCAGTACTTC. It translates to CASSGGLAGLTYEQYF.

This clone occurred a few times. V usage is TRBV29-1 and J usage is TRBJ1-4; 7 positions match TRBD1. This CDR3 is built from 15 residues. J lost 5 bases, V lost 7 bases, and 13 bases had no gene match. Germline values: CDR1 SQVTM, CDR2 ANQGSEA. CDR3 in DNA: TGCAGCGCTGTTGGAAGGGGGACAGTGAATGAAAAACTGTTTTTT. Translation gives CSAVGRGTVNEKLFF.

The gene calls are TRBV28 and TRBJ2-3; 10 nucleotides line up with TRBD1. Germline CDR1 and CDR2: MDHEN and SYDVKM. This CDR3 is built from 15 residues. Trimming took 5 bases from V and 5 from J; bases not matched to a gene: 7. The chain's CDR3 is CASSIGTGVKDTQYF. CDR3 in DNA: TGTGCCAGCAGTATCGGGACAGGGGTTAAAGATACGCAGTATTTT.

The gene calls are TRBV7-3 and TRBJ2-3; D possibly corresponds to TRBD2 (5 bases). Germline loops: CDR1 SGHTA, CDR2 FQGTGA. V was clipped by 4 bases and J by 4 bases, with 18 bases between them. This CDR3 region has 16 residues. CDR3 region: CASSSAPGKDSDTQYF. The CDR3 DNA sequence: TGTGCCAGCAGCTCAGCTCCGGGAAAGGACTCAGATACGCAGTATTTT.

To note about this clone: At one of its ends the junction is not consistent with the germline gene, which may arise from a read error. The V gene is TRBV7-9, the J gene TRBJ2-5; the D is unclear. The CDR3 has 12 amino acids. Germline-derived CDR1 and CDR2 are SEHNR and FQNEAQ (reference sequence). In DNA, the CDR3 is TGTGCCAGCAGCCCCAACCAGGAGACCCAGTACTTC. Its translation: CASSPNQETQYF.

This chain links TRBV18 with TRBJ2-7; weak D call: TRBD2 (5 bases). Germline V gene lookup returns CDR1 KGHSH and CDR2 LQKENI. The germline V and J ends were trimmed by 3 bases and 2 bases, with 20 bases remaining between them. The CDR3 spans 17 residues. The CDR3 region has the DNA TGTGCCAGCTCACCTCGTGGAAACCTAGCTGCCACCTACGAGCAGTACTTC. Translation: CASSPRGNLAATYEQYF.

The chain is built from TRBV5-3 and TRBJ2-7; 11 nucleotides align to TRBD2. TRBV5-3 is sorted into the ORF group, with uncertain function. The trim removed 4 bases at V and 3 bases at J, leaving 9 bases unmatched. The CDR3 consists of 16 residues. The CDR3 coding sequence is TGTGCCAGAAGCCCGAGACTAGCGGGGATCAACTACGAGCAGTACTTC. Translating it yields CARSPRLAGINYEQYF.

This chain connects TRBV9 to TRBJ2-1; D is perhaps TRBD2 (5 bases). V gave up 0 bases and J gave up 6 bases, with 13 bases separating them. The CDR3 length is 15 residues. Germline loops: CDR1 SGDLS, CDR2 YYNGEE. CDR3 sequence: CASSVGWEQSNEQFF. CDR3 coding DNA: TGTGCCAGCAGCGTAGGCTGGGAGCAGAGCAATGAGCAGTTCTTC.

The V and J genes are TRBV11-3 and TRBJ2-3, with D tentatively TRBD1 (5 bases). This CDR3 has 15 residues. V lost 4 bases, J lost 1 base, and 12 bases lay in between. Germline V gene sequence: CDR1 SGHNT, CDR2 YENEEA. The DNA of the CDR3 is TGTGCCAGCAGCTCCCCAGGGAAAGGCACAGATACGCAGTATTTT. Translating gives CASSSPGKGTDTQYF.

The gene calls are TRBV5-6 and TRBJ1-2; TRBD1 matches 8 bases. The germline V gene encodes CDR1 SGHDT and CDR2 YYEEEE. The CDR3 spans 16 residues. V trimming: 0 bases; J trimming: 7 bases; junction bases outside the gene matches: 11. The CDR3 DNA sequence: TGTGCCAGCAGCTTGGGGAGATCAGGGGGCGGACGTGGCTACACCTTC. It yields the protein CASSLGRSGGGRGYTF.

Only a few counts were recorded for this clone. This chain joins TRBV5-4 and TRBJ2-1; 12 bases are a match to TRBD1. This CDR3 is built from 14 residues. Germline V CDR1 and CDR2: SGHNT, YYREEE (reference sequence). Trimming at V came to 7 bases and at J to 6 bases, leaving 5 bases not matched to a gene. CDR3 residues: CASSGQGARNEQFF. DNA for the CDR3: TGTGCCAGCTCGGGACAGGGGGCTCGCAATGAGCAGTTCTTC.

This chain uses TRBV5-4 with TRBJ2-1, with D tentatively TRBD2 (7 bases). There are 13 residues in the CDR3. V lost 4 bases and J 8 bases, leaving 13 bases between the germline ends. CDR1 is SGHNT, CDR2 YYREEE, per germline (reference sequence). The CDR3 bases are TGTGCCAGCAGCCTCGGCGGGGGCTATGAGCAGTTCTTC. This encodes CASSLGGGYEQFF.